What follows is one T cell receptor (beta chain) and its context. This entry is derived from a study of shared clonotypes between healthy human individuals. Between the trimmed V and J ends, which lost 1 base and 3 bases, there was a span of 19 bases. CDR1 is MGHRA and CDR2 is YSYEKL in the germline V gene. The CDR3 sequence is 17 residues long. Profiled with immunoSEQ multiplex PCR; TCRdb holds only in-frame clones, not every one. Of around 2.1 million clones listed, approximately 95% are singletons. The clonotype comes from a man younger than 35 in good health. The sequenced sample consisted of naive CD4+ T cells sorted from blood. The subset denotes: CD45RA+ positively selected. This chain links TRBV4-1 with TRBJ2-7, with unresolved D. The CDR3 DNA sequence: TGCGCCAGCAGCCAAGTGCCAAAGACGCATTCATACTACGAGCAGTACTTC. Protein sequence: CASSQVPKTHSYYEQYF.